This TCR beta chain is drawn from a study of early T cells in non-severe SARS-CoV-2 infection. The CDR3 length is 14 residues. Trimming pared 3 bases from V and 0 bases from J, leaving 9 bases between. CDR1 is SGHNT, CDR2 YYREEE, per germline (reference sequence). This clonotype was counted many times. TCRdb ran MiXCR on the 5' RACE reads and lists one entry per CDR3 protein. The data hold about 100,000 distinct CDR3 sequences, with about 12% observed a single time. The specimen sequenced was whole blood. The sequence came from an adult who was a healthcare worker with PCR-confirmed SARS-CoV-2 infection or an uninfected control (not recorded which). The chain uses TRBV5-4 and TRBJ2-5; the D is unclear. This CDR3 is CASSSPTHQETQYF. The CDR3 DNA reads as TGTGCCAGCAGCTCCCCGACTCACCAAGAGACCCAGTACTTC.